Sequencing of this T cell receptor (beta chain) was carried out in a study of blood T cell repertoires in COVID-19. This clone was seen only once. Germline loops: CDR1 SQVTM, CDR2 ANQGSEA. The germline V and J ends were trimmed by 4 bases and 7 bases, with 16 bases remaining between them. The CDR3 runs to 13 residues. The protocol was immunoSEQ multiplex PCR, while the TCRdb copy is restricted to in-frame clones and leaves out a portion. This table holds some 310,000 clones, 87% found once. V is TRBV29-1 and J is TRBJ1-1; D unresolved. Sequenced input: peripheral blood. The TCR originated in a man between 45 and 60 years old with active or convalescent COVID-19. As DNA, the CDR3 is TGCAGCGTTGTCCTGCCGTCGGTTCTTGAAGCTTTCTTT. Its translation is CSVVLPSVLEAFF. Full variable domain (missing parts from reference TRBV29-1 and TRBJ1-1): SAVISQKPSRDICQRGTSLTIQCQVDSQVTMMFWYRQQPGQSLTLIATANQGSEATYESGFVIDKFPISRPNLTFSTLTVSNMSPEDSSIYLCSVVLPSVLEAFFGQGTRLTVV.